A selection of T cell receptor beta chains follows, all from one sample in a study of cytomegalovirus exposure and HLA in healthy donors. Produced via immunoSEQ multiplex PCR; TCRdb's table is partial and in-frame only. In the table there are approximately 260,000 clones, 70% to 90% of which are singletons. The material sequenced was PBMCs. Receptor source: a woman in her 30s in good health and CMV-seropositive. Both conserved end residues are part of each CDR3. Fields, in order: D gene, J gene, V gene, clone size, CDR3 length, CDR3 DNA, CDR3 protein. D genes are given only for firm matches. Expanded clones are given a class, and other clones once, few, many or no size at all.

NA TRBJ1-2 TRBV7-9 NA 13 TGTGCCAGCAGCTTATCGGGGATTTATGGCTACACCTTC CASSLSGIYGYTF
NA TRBJ2-1 TRBV11-2 once 14 TGTGCCAGCAGCCTCACTCCCTCCTACAATGAGCAGTTCTTC CASSLTPSYNEQFF
TRBD1 TRBJ2-3 TRBV5-1 NA 15 TGCGCCAGCAGCTTCAGGGGGCGTATTCCAGATACGCAGTATTTT CASSFRGRIPDTQYF
NA TRBJ2-6 TRBV6-1 NA 15 TGTGCCAGCAACAGGGTAGTGGCTGGGGCCAACGTCCTGACTTTC CASNRVVAGANVLTF
TRBD2 TRBJ2-5 TRBV7-7 NA 15 TGTGCCAGCAGCTTCCGACTAGCGCTGGCAGAGACCCAGTACTTC CASSFRLALAETQYF
NA TRBJ2-2 TRBV9 NA 16 TGTGCCAGCAGCGTAGTCGGCGGAACGAACACCGGGGAGCTGTTTTTT CASSVVGGTNTGELFF
TRBD1 TRBJ1-2 TRBV12-5 few 13 TGTGCTAGTGGCCTTCAGGGGGCGAGGGGCTACACCTTC CASGLQGARGYTF
TRBD2 TRBJ2-1 TRBV5-1 NA 18 TGCGCCAGCAGCCAGACTAGCGGGAGAGGGGGTTACTACAATGAGCAGTTCTTC CASSQTSGRGGYYNEQFF
TRBD1 TRBJ2-2 TRBV2 NA 14 TGTGCCAGCACCTGGACAGGGGGCGTCGGGGAGCTGTTTTTT CASTWTGGVGELFF
NA TRBJ2-1 TRBV27 NA 13 TGTGCCAGCAGTTTATCGATCCGGAATGAGCAGTTCTTC CASSLSIRNEQFF
NA TRBJ2-1 TRBV27 once 15 TGTGCCAGCAGTGAGATTTGGGGGAGGCACCATGAGCAGTTCTTC CASSEIWGRHHEQFF
TRBD1 TRBJ1-3 TRBV6-5 NA 16 TGTGCCAGCAGTTACTCGAACCTCGGGACAGGGAACACCATATATTTT CASSYSNLGTGNTIYF
TRBD2 TRBJ2-1 TRBV11-3 NA 16 TGTGCCAGCAGCAAGCGGGACCACGCGTCTTTCAATGAGCAGTTCTTC CASSKRDHASFNEQFF
NA TRBJ1-1 TRBV30 once 11 TGTGCCTGGGACAGGTTCACTGAAGCTTTCTTT CAWDRFTEAFF
NA TRBJ2-2 TRBV7-8 once 15 TGTGCCAGCAGCTTAGGTCAGGGCCTTATCGGGGAGCTGTTTTTT CASSLGQGLIGELFF
NA TRBJ1-2 TRBV6-1 NA 16 TGTGCCAGCAGTGAAGGAGGTCAGTTTCAGCCCTATGGCTACACCTTC CASSEGGQFQPYGYTF
TRBD1 TRBJ1-1 TRBV20-1 once 11 TGCGGAAGACAGGGGGACACTGAAGCTTTCTTT CGRQGDTEAFF
NA TRBJ1-2 TRBV27 NA 14 TGTGCCAGCAGTTTAATTCTTCAGGGTCCTGTCTACACCTTC CASSLILQGPVYTF
NA TRBJ2-1 TRBV6-1 NA 16 TGTGCCAGCAGTGAAGTGGTCGGAGTGGCCTACAATGAGCAGTTCTTC CASSEVVGVAYNEQFF
NA TRBJ2-1 TRBV29-1 NA 12 TGCAGCGTTGCCCGACTATACAATGAGCAGTTCTTC CSVARLYNEQFF
TRBD2 TRBJ2-7 TRBV5-6 NA 16 TGTGCCACCAGGACTGGCGGGGGTCGATTCTCCTACGAGCAGTACTTC CATRTGGGRFSYEQYF
TRBD1 TRBJ1-2 TRBV29-1 NA 15 TGCAGCGCTGGGACAGGGGGCCTCATTGGCTTTGGCTACACCTTC CSAGTGGLIGFGYTF
NA TRBJ2-7 TRBV13 NA 12 TGTGCCAGCAGCGCCAGGGTAGGCGAGCAGTACTTC CASSARVGEQYF
NA TRBJ1-4 TRBV4-2 once 15 TGTGCCAGCAGCCGAGACTCGGGACTGAATGAAAAACTGTTTTTT CASSRDSGLNEKLFF
NA TRBJ2-1 TRBV28 NA 14 TGTGCCAGCAGTTTAACGACAGCGTACAATGAGCAGTTCTTC CASSLTTAYNEQFF
TRBD1 TRBJ1-2 TRBV27 NA 15 TGTGCCAGCAGTTTCTACGGGACAGGAATCTATGGCTACACCTTC CASSFYGTGIYGYTF
NA TRBJ2-3 TRBV7-3 NA 14 TGTGCCAGCAGCTTGGTCGGGAACACAGATACGCAGTATTTT CASSLVGNTDTQYF
NA TRBJ1-2 TRBV29-1 NA 13 TGCAGCGTTCAGGGGCTTCCTAACTATGGCTACACCTTC CSVQGLPNYGYTF
TRBD1 TRBJ1-2 TRBV7-6 NA 15 TGTGCCAGCAGCTTAGCTCCGGACAGGGGGGACGGCTACACCTTC CASSLAPDRGDGYTF
NA TRBJ2-6 TRBV5-4 once 18 TGTGCCAGCAGCACGGACAGCCCTTCGCGCTCTGGGGCCAACGTCCTGACTTTC CASSTDSPSRSGANVLTF
TRBD2 TRBJ2-5 TRBV7-3 NA 15 TGTGCCAGCAGCTTAACGGGCGGGAGTGGAGAGACCCAGTACTTC CASSLTGGSGETQYF
TRBD1 TRBJ2-5 TRBV30 NA 15 TGTGCCTGGAGTGTGGGACAGGGGGGAAAAGAGACCCAGTACTTC CAWSVGQGGKETQYF
TRBD2 TRBJ2-1 TRBV9 NA 16 TGTGCCAGCAGCGTAGGGGGACTAGCGGGAGGCAATGAGCAGTTCTTC CASSVGGLAGGNEQFF
NA TRBJ1-1 TRBV27 once 14 TGTGCCAGCAGTTTGCACGGGATGAACACTGAAGCTTTCTTT CASSLHGMNTEAFF
TRBD2 TRBJ2-2 TRBV7-8 NA 17 TGTGCCAGCAGCCCACTACTAGCGGGTTTTAACACCGGGGAGCTGTTTTTT CASSPLLAGFNTGELFF
NA TRBJ2-1 TRBV11-1 NA 17 TGTGCCAGCAGCTTCCTTAGGGGGGGGGACTCCTACAATGAGCAGTTCTTC CASSFLRGGDSYNEQFF
NA TRBJ2-2 TRBV2 few 15 TGTGCCAGCAGTGGGAGCGGAGTGAACACCGGGGAGCTGTTTTTT CASSGSGVNTGELFF
NA TRBJ1-5 TRBV2 NA 13 TGTGCCAGCAGTTACAGGGAGAATCAGCCCCAGCATTTT CASSYRENQPQHF
TRBD1 TRBJ1-1 TRBV29-1 NA 15 TGCAGCGTTGACGTCCCGGGACAGGGGAACACTGAAGCTTTCTTT CSVDVPGQGNTEAFF
TRBD1 TRBJ1-2 TRBV29-1 NA 12 TGCAGCGTCGGGACAGGGGGATATGGCTACACCTTC CSVGTGGYGYTF
TRBD2 TRBJ2-7 TRBV7-2 NA 16 TGTGCCAGCAGCCAAACGGGACTAGCGGGAGTGGGCGAGCAGTACTTC CASSQTGLAGVGEQYF
NA TRBJ1-2 TRBV29-1 NA 14 TGCAGCGTTGAAGACCCCAGTCTCGACTATGGCTACACCTTC CSVEDPSLDYGYTF
TRBD1 TRBJ2-1 TRBV2 NA 12 TGTGCCAGCCGGGACAGGTACAATGAGCAGTTCTTC CASRDRYNEQFF
NA TRBJ2-2 TRBV15 NA 13 TGTGCCACCCACAGGCTGGCCACCGGGGAGCTGTTTTTT CATHRLATGELFF
NA TRBJ1-2 TRBV16 few 12 TGTGCCAGCAGCCCAATCGAGGATGGCTACACCTTC CASSPIEDGYTF
NA TRBJ1-4 TRBV19 NA 13 TGTGCCAGTAGTCAGAGGGCTAATGAAAAACTGTTTTTT CASSQRANEKLFF
TRBD1 TRBJ1-3 TRBV4-1 NA 17 TGCGCCAGCAGCCAAACCCAGGGACAGGGAGCTGGAAACACCATATATTTT CASSQTQGQGAGNTIYF
TRBD1 TRBJ2-6 TRBV19 NA 18 TGTGCCAGTAGACAGACAGGGAAGAATGTTTGGGGGGCCAACGTCCTGACTTTC CASRQTGKNVWGANVLTF
NA TRBJ1-4 TRBV2 NA 16 TGTGCCAGCAGTGATAGGGCTACGGGAAATAATGAAAAACTGTTTTTT CASSDRATGNNEKLFF
TRBD1 TRBJ1-1 TRBV7-9 NA 17 TGTGCCAGCAGCGCGACGAGACCCGGGACAGGGGGCACTGAAGCTTTCTTT CASSATRPGTGGTEAFF
TRBD2 TRBJ2-3 TRBV28 NA 14 TGTGCCAGCAGAACTAGCGCTTACACAGATACGCAGTATTTT CASRTSAYTDTQYF
NA TRBJ2-1 TRBV7-2 NA 15 TGTGCCAGCAGCCCCGATCGGGGGTCCTACAATGAGCAGTTCTTC CASSPDRGSYNEQFF